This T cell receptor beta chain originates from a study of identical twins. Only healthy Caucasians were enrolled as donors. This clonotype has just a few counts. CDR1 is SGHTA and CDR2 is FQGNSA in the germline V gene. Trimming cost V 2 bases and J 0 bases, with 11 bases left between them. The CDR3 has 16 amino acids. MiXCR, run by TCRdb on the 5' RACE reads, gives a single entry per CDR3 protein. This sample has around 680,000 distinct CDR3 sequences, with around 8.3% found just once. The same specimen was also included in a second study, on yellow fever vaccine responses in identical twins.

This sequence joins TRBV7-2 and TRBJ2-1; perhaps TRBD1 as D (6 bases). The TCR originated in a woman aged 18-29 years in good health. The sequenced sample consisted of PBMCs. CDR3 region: CASSLIDRSSYNEQFF. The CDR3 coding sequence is TGTGCCAGCAGCTTAATCGACAGGAGCTCCTACAATGAGCAGTTCTTC.